The entry below describes one TCR beta chain. The sample carries other DNA sequences with the same CDR3. CDR1 SGHTA and CDR2 FQGNSA come from the germline V gene. The CDR3 has 13 amino acids. J lost 5 bases, V lost 3 bases, and 2 bases had no gene match. This sample is part of a study of blood T cell repertoires in COVID-19. About the study: T cells, B-cell-depleted T cells, or PBMCs provided the cDNA or gDNA that served as material.

Profiled with immunoSEQ multiplex PCR; TCRdb holds only in-frame clones, not every one. The sample holds 150,000 or so clones, just over 85% seen once. The receptor's source is a woman aged 60 to 75 with acute or convalescent COVID-19. Material for sequencing was peripheral blood. The chain carries TRBV7-2 and TRBJ1-1; 8 nucleotides match TRBD1. The chain's CDR3 is CASSLDRVTEAFF. The DNA of the CDR3 is TGTGCCAGCAGCTTGGACAGGGTAACTGAAGCTTTCTTT.